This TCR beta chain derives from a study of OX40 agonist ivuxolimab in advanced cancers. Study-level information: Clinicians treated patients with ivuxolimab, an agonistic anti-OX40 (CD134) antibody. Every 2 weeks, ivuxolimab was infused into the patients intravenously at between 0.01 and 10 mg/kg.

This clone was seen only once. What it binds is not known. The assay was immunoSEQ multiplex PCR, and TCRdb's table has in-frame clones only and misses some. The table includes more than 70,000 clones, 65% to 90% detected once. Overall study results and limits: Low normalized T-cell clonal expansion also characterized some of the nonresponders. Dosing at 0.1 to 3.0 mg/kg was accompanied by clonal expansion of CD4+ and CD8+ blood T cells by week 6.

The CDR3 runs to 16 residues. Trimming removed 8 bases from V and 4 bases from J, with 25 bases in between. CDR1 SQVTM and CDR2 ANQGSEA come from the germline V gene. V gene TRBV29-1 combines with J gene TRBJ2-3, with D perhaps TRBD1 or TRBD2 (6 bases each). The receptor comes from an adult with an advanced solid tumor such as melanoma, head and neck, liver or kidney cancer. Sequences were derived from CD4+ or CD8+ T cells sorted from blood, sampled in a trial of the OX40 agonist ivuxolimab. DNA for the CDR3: TGCAGCTCCCTAGGAGGGGGACTTAACCGGGCAGATACGCAGTATTTT. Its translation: CSSLGGGLNRADTQYF.